This TCR beta chain was recovered during a study of cytomegalovirus exposure and HLA in healthy donors. Looking at the study overall: In a later analysis, it was reported that the roughly 130 validation repertoires had been produced on the same platform as the 550 to 850 repertoires belonging to the first cohort. Findings and limits, study-wide: The authors confirmed in vitro that three CMV-associated chains were specific for CMV antigens.

V was trimmed by 5 bases and J by 4 bases, leaving 10 bases between them. The CDR3 contains 13 residues. The V gene's germline CDR1 is SGHVS and CDR2 FNYEAQ. The method was immunoSEQ multiplex PCR; TCRdb's version includes in-frame clones alone and lacks a portion of them. Of roughly 200,000 clones listed, roughly 86% are singletons. As regards this clone: The antigen is unknown.

Input material: PBMCs. This rearrangement joins TRBV7-6 to TRBJ2-3; D is uncertain. The receptor was isolated from a man aged 25-45 years in good health and CMV-seropositive. The CDR3 reads CASSPLIPDTQYF. CDR3 bases: TGTGCCAGCAGCCCGCTGATCCCAGATACGCAGTATTTT.